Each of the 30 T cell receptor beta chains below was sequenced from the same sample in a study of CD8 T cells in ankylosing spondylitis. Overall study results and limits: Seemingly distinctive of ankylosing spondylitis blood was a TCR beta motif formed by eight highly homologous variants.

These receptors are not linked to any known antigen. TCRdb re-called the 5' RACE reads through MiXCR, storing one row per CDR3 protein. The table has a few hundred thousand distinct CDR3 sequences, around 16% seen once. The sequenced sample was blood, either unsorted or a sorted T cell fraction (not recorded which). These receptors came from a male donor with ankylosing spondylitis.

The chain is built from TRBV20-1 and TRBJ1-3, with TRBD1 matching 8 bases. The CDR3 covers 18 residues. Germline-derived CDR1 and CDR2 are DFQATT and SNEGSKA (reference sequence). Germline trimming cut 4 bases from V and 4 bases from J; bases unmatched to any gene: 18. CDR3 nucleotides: TGCAGTGCTATAGCAGGGGGCTCCCAATCGGTTTGGGGAAACACCATATATTTT. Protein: CSAIAGGSQSVWGNTIYF.

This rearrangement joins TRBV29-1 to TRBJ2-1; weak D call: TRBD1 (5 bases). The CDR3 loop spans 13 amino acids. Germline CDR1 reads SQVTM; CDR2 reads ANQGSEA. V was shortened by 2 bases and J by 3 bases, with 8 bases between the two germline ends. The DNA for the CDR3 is TGCAGCGTTGAACCTGGACACTACAATGAGCAGTTCTTC. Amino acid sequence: CSVEPGHYNEQFF.

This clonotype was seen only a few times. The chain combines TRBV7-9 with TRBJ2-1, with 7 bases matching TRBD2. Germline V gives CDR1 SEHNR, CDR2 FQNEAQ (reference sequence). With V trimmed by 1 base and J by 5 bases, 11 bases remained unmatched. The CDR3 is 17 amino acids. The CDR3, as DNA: TGTGCCAGCAGCTTAGTCGTCGGGGGGAAAGGGGACAATGAGCAGTTCTTC. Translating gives CASSLVVGGKGDNEQFF.

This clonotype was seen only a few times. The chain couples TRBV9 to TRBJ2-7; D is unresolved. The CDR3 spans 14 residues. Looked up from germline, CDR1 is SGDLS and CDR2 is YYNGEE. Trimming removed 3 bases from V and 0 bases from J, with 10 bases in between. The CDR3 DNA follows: TGTGCCAGCAGCGCCTCCCTTAGCTCCTACGAGCAGTACTTC. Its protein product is CASSASLSSYEQYF.

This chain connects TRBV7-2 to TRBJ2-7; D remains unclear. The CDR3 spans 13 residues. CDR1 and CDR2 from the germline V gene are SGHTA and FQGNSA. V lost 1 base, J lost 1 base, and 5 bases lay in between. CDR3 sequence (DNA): TGTGCCAGCAGCTTAGATGAGTCCTACGAGCAGTACTTC. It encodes CASSLDESYEQYF.

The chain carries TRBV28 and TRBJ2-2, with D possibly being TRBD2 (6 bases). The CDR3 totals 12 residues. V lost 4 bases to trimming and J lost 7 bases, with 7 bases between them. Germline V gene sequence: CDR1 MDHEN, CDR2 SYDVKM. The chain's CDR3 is CASSWGVGELFF. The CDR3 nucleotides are TGTGCCAGCAGTTGGGGGGTCGGGGAGCTGTTTTTT.

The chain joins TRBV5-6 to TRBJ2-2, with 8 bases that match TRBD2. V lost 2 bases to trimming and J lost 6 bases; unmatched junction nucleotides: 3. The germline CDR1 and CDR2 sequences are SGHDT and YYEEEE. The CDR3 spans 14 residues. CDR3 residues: CASSFGAGAGELFF. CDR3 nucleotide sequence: TGTGCCAGCAGCTTTGGAGCGGGAGCCGGGGAGCTGTTTTTT. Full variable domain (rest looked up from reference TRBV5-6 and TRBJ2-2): DAGVTQSPTHLIKTRGQQVTLRCSPKSGHDTVSWYQQALGQGPQFIFQYYEEEERQRGNFPDRFSGHQFPNYSSELNVNALLLGDSALYLCASSFGAGAGELFFGEGSRLTVL.

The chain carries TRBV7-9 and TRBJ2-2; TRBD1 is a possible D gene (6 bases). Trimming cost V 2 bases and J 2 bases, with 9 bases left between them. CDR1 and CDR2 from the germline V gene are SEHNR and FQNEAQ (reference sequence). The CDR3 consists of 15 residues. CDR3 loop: CASSLWTANTGELFF. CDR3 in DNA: TGTGCCAGCAGCTTATGGACAGCAAACACCGGGGAGCTGTTTTTT.

The CDR3 DNA follows: TGTGCCAGCAGCCAAGGTTACGGGAGTTTCGACGAGCAGTACTTC. It translates to CASSQGYGSFDEQYF. The rearrangement links TRBV14 to TRBJ2-7; tentatively, D is TRBD2 (6 bases). The germline gives CDR1 SGHDN, CDR2 FVKESK. V lost 1 base and J 5 bases, leaving 15 bases between the germline ends. This CDR3 is built from 15 residues.

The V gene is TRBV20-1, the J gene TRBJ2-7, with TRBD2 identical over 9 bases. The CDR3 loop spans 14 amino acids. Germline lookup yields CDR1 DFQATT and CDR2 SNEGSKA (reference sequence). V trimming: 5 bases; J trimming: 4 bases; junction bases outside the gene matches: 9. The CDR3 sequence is CSAVDAGGPYEQYF. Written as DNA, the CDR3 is TGCAGTGCTGTTGACGCGGGGGGGCCTTACGAGCAGTACTTC.

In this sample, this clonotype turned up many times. CDR3 DNA sequence: TGTGCCAGCAGCTTAGAAGCGGGAGAGGCCTACAATGAGCAGTTCTTC. Its translation is CASSLEAGEAYNEQFF. The chain links TRBV7-8 to TRBJ2-1; 8 nucleotides match TRBD2. Trimming removed 1 base from V and 2 bases from J; junction bases left unmatched: 4. This CDR3 comprises 16 residues. Looked up from germline, CDR1 is SGHVS and CDR2 is FQNEAQ.

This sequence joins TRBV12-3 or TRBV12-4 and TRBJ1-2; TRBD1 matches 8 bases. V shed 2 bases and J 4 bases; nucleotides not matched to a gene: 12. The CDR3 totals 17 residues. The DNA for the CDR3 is TGTGCCAGCAGTTTATCATACCGACAGGGGAACCCCTATGGCTACACCTTC. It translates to CASSLSYRQGNPYGYTF.

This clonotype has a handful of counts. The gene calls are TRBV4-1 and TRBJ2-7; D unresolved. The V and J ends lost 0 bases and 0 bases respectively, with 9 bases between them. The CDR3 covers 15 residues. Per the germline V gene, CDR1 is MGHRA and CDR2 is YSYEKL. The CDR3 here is CASSQEVRPSYEQYF. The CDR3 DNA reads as TGCGCCAGCAGCCAAGAGGTTCGGCCCTCCTACGAGCAGTACTTC.

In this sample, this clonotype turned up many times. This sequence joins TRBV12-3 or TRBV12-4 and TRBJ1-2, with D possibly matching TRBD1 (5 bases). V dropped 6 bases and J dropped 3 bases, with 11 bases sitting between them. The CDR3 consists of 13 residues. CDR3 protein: CASRGGRDYGYTF. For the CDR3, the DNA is TGTGCCAGCAGGGGAGGCAGGGACTATGGCTACACCTTC.

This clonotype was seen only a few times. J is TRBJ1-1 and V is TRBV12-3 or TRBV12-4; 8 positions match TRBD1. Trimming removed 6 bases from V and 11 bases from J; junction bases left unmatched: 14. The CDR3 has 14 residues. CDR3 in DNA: TGTGCCAGCAGCCAGGGGGCGGCGGGCAACGAGGCTTTCTTT. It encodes CASSQGAAGNEAFF.

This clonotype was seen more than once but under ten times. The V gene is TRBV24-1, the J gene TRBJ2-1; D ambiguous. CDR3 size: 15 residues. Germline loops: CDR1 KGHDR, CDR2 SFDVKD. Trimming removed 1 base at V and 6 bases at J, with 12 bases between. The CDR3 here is CATSDLPGGSNEQFF. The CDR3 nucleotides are TGTGCCACCAGTGATTTACCCGGTGGATCCAATGAGCAGTTCTTC.

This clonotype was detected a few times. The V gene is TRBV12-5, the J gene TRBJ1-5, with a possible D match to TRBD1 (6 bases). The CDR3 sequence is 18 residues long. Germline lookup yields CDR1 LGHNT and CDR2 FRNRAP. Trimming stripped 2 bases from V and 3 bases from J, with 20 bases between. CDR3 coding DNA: TGTGCTAGTGGTTTGTCTAAAGAGGGGGTTGGTCCCAATCAGCCCCAGCATTTT. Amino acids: CASGLSKEGVGPNQPQHF.

The CDR3 region is CASSLRGYSYEQYF. The CDR3 DNA sequence: TGTGCCAGCAGCCTCAGGGGGTACTCCTACGAGCAGTACTTC. J is TRBJ2-7 and V is TRBV2; TRBD1 matches at 7 bases. J lost 0 bases, V lost 6 bases, and 5 bases had no gene match. Germline values: CDR1 SNHLY, CDR2 FYNNEI. There are 14 residues in the CDR3.

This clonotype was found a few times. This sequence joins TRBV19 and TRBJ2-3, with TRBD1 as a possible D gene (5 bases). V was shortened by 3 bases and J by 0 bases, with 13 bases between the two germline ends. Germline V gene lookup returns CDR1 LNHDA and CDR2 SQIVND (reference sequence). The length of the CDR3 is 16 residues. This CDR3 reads CASSILGDSSTDTQYF. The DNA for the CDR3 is TGTGCCAGTAGTATTCTCGGAGACAGTAGCACAGATACGCAGTATTTT.

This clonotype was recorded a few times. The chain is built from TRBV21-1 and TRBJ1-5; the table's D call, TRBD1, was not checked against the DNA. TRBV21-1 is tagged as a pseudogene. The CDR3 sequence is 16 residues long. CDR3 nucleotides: TGTGCCAGCAGCAAAGTGGGGACAGAAGAGGATCAGCCCCAGCATTTT. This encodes CASSKVGTEEDQPQHF.

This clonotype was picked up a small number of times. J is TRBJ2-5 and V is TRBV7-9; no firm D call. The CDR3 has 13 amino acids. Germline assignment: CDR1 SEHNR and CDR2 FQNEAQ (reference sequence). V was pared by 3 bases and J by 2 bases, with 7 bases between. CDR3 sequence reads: CASSLVNQETQYF. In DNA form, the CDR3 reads TGTGCCAGCAGCTTGGTGAATCAAGAGACCCAGTACTTC. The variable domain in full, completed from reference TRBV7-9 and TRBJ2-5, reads DTGVSQNPRHKITKRGQNVTFRCDPISEHNRLYWYRQTLGQGPEFLTYFQNEAQLEKSRLLSDRFSAERPKGSFSTLEIQRTEQGDSAMYLCASSLVNQETQYFGPGTRLLVL.

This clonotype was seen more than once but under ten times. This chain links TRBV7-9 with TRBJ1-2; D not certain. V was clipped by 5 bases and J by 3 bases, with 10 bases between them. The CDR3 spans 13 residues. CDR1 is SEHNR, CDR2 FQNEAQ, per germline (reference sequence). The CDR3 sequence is CASSGEEYYGYTF. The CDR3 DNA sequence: TGTGCCAGCAGCGGCGAAGAGTACTATGGCTACACCTTC.

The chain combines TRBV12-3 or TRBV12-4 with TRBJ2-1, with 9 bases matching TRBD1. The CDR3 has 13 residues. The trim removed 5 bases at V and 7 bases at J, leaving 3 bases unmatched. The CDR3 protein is CASSGTGLNEQFF. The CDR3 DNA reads TGTGCCAGCAGTGGGACAGGGCTAAATGAGCAGTTCTTC.

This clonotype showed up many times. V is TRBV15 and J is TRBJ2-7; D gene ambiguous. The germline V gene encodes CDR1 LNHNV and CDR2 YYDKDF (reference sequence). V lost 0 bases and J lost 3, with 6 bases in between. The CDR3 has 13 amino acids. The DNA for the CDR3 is TGTGCCACCAGCAGAGATTACGTCTACGAGCAGTACTTC. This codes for CATSRDYVYEQYF.

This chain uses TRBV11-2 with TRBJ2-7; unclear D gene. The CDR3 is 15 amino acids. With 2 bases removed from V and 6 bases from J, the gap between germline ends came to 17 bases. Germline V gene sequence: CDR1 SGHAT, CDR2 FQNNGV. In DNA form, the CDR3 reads TGTGCCAGCAGCTTAAAGGTAGCCGGGCCTCCCGAGCAGTACTTC. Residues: CASSLKVAGPPEQYF. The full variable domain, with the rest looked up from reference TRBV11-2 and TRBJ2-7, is EAGVAQSPRYKIIEKRQSVAFWCNPISGHATLYWYQQILGQGPKLLIQFQNNGVVDDSQLPKDRFSAERLKGVDSTLKIQPAKLEDSAVYLCASSLKVAGPPEQYFGPGTRLTVT.

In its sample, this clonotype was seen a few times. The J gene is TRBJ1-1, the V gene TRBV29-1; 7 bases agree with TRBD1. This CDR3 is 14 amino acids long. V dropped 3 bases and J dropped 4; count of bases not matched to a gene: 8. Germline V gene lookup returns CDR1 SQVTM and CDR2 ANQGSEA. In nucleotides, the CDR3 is TGCAGCGTTGAGGAACAGGGGTCGGGCACTGAAGCTTTCTTT. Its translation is CSVEEQGSGTEAFF.

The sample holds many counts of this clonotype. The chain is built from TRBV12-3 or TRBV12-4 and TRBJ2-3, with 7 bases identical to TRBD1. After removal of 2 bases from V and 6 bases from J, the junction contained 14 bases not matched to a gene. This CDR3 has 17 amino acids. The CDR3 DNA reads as TGTGCCAGCAGTTTAAAGACAGGGTGGGATTATCCGGATACGCAGTATTTT. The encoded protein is CASSLKTGWDYPDTQYF.

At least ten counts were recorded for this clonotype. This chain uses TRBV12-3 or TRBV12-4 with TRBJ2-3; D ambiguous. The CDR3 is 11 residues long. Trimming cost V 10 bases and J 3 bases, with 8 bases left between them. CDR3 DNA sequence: TGTGCCACCTCAGGAACAGATACGCAGTATTTT. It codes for CATSGTDTQYF.

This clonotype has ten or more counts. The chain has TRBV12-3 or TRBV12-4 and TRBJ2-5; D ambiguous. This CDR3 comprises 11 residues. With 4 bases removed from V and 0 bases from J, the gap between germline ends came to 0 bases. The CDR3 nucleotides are TGTGCCAGCAGTTACCAAGAGACCCAGTACTTC. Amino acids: CASSYQETQYF.

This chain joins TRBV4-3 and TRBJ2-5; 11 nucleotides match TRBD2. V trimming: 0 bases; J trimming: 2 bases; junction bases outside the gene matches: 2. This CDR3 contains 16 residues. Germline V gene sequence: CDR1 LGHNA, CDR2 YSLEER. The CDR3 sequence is CASSQELAGGQETQYF. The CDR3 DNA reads TGCGCCAGCAGCCAAGAGTTAGCGGGAGGGCAAGAGACCCAGTACTTC.